These T cell receptor beta chains were read from a single sample in a study of control samples from healthy donors and cancer patients. Measured with immunoSEQ multiplex PCR; TCRdb has only the in-frame clones, and not every one. The data hold roughly 400,000 clones, with 90% observed a single time. Sequencing was performed on PBMCs. The source of these receptors is a man aged 35-49 years with head and neck cancer. Each CDR3 is given with its conserved first and last residue. D genes are given only for firm matches. Where a row states a size, it is once, few, many or the class of an expanded clone; other rows omit it.

D: TRBD1; V: TRBV18; size: few; J: TRBJ2-2; CDR3: CASSYPGQTNTGELFF; DNA: TGTGCCAGCTCATATCCGGGACAGACGAACACCGGGGAGCTGTTTTTT
D: .; V: TRBV28; size: .; J: TRBJ1-5; CDR3: CASSFLEGDQPQHF; DNA: TGTGCCAGCAGTTTCTTAGAAGGGGATCAGCCCCAGCATTTT
D: .; V: TRBV6-6; size: .; J: TRBJ2-7; CDR3: CAAREGGAYEQYF; DNA: TGTGCCGCTCGCGAAGGCGGAGCCTACGAGCAGTACTTC
D: .; V: TRBV7-3; size: .; J: TRBJ1-1; CDR3: CASSQGGAEAFF; DNA: TGTGCCAGCAGCCAAGGGGGGGCTGAAGCTTTCTTT
D: .; V: TRBV9; size: few; J: TRBJ2-3; CDR3: CASSASSAKSTDTQYF; DNA: TGTGCCAGCAGCGCATCTAGCGCCAAAAGCACAGATACGCAGTATTTT
D: TRBD1; V: TRBV10-1; size: .; J: TRBJ2-1; CDR3: CASSEGTGNYNEQFF; DNA: TGCGCCAGCAGTGAAGGGACAGGGAATTACAATGAGCAGTTCTTC
D: TRBD1; V: TRBV24-1; size: .; J: TRBJ2-2; CDR3: CATRGQGAGELFF; DNA: TGTGCCACGAGGGGACAGGGGGCCGGGGAGCTGTTTTTT
D: .; V: TRBV5-5; size: .; J: TRBJ1-5; CDR3: CASSLVGIQPQHF; DNA: TGTGCCAGCAGCTTGGTCGGAATTCAGCCCCAGCATTTT
D: .; V: TRBV11-2; size: .; J: TRBJ2-6; CDR3: CASQTISGANVLTF; DNA: TGTGCCAGCCAGACGATCTCTGGGGCCAACGTCCTGACTTTC
D: .; V: TRBV19; size: .; J: TRBJ2-1; CDR3: CASSTFQGLFYNEQFF; DNA: TGTGCCAGTAGTACATTCCAGGGATTATTTTACAATGAGCAGTTCTTC
D: .; V: TRBV3-1/TRBV3-2; size: .; J: TRBJ1-2; CDR3: CASSPRGYKNIHGYTF; DNA: TGTGCCAGCAGCCCAAGGGGATACAAGAATATTCATGGCTACACCTTC
D: .; V: TRBV5-1; size: once; J: TRBJ2-5; CDR3: CASSIGEAYQETQYF; DNA: TGCGCCAGCAGTATCGGAGAAGCGTACCAAGAGACCCAGTACTTC
D: TRBD1; V: TRBV5-1; size: .; J: TRBJ2-7; CDR3: CASSGGTGTDEQYF; DNA: TGCGCCAGCAGCGGGGGGACAGGGACTGACGAGCAGTACTTC
D: TRBD1; V: TRBV4-3; size: .; J: TRBJ1-2; CDR3: CASSQAGTGSGGYTF; DNA: TGCGCCAGCAGCCAGGCGGGGACAGGGTCTGGGGGGTACACCTTC
D: .; V: TRBV19; size: .; J: TRBJ2-2; CDR3: CASSTSVATGELFF; DNA: TGTGCCAGTAGTACCTCGGTAGCCACCGGGGAGCTGTTTTTT
D: .; V: TRBV18; size: .; J: TRBJ1-2; CDR3: CASSPDPTSNYGYTF; DNA: TGTGCCAGCTCACCCGATCCCACTTCTAACTATGGCTACACCTTC
D: .; V: TRBV6-5; size: once; J: TRBJ1-4; CDR3: CASSLRTDEKLFF; DNA: TGTGCCAGCAGCCTAAGGACGGATGAAAAACTGTTTTTT
D: TRBD2; V: TRBV7-2; size: .; J: TRBJ2-1; CDR3: CASSSPTSGGLGYEQFF; DNA: TGTGCCAGCAGCTCGCCGACTAGCGGGGGTTTAGGATACGAGCAGTTCTTC
D: .; V: TRBV18; size: .; J: TRBJ1-1; CDR3: CASSPLGGGTEAFF; DNA: TGTGCCAGCTCACCCCTCGGGGGAGGGACTGAAGCTTTCTTT
D: TRBD1; V: TRBV11-2; size: .; J: TRBJ2-5; CDR3: CASSFRGQGSETQYF; DNA: TGTGCCAGCAGCTTCCGGGGACAGGGTTCTGAGACCCAGTACTTC
D: TRBD2; V: TRBV7-9; size: .; J: TRBJ2-3; CDR3: CASSIRLAGDTQYF; DNA: TGTGCCAGCAGCATCAGACTAGCGGGAGATACGCAGTATTTT
D: .; V: TRBV27; size: .; J: TRBJ2-3; CDR3: CASRSNGAGMDTQYF; DNA: TGTGCCAGCCGTTCCAATGGGGCAGGGATGGATACGCAGTATTTT
D: .; V: TRBV27; size: .; J: TRBJ2-2; CDR3: CASRRGVANTGELFF; DNA: TGTGCCAGCCGAAGGGGAGTCGCGAACACCGGGGAGCTGTTTTTT
D: .; V: TRBV18; size: .; J: TRBJ1-1; CDR3: CASSRLGEENTEAFF; DNA: TGTGCCAGCTCCCGACTGGGGGAGGAGAACACTGAAGCTTTCTTT
D: TRBD1; V: TRBV3-1/TRBV3-2; size: .; J: TRBJ1-5; CDR3: CASSTGTGRKVRQPQHF; DNA: TGTGCCAGCAGCACCGGGACAGGGAGAAAAGTTAGACAGCCCCAGCATTTT
D: .; V: TRBV15; size: .; J: TRBJ1-2; CDR3: CATSRDGVPYGYTF; DNA: TGTGCCACCAGCAGAGACGGGGTACCCTATGGCTACACCTTC
D: TRBD2; V: TRBV28; size: .; J: TRBJ2-7; CDR3: CASSPTSTEQYF; DNA: TGTGCCAGCAGCCCGACTAGCACCGAGCAGTACTTC